This T cell receptor (beta chain) emerged from a study of identifying expanded T cells in peripheral blood. Study findings and constraints: Over about two and four weeks, about 15 and 19 clones changed, versus approximately 1.2 between replicates. Approximately 2-week clone count variance significantly increased as total template count grew.

No infections or other immune events were documented during collection. The germline CDR1 and CDR2 sequences are SGHTS and YDEGEE. This CDR3 is built from 15 residues. After removal of 0 bases from V and 6 bases from J, the junction contained 6 bases not matched to a gene. Measured with immunoSEQ multiplex PCR; TCRdb has only the in-frame clones, and not every one. The data contain approximately 100,000 clones, roughly 90% of them singletons. To note about this clone: Its specificity is not known.

This receptor was identified in a person aged 18-69 years in good health. The chain has TRBV5-8 and TRBJ1-5, with 7 bases matching TRBD1. Sequencing was done on a sample of blood. The DNA for the CDR3 is TGTGCCAGCAGCTTGGGACAGGGTTCGGGTCAGCCCCAGCATTTT. Its translation: CASSLGQGSGQPQHF.